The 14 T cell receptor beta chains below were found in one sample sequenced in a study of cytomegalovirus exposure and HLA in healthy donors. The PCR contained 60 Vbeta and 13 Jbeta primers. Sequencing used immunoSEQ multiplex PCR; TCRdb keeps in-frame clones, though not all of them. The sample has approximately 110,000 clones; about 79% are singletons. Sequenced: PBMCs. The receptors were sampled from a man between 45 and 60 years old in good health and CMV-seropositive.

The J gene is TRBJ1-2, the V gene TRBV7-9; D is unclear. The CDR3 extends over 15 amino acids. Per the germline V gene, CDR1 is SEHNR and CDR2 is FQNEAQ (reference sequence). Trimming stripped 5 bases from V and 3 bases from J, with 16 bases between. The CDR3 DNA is TGTGCCAGCAGCCACTGGACTCACCGGGACTATGGCTACACCTTC. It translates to CASSHWTHRDYGYTF.

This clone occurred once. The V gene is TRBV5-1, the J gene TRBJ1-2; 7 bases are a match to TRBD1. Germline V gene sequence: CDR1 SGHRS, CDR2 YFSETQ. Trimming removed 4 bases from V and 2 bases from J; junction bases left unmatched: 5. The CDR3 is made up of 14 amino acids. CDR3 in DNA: TGCGCCAGCAGCCCCCAGGGGGACAACTATGGCTACACCTTC. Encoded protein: CASSPQGDNYGYTF.

The CDR3 DNA sequence: TGTGCCACCAGCAGAGAAGAGGTCAGGGGGAACCACGAGCAGTACTTC. It yields the protein CATSREEVRGNHEQYF. V is TRBV15 and J is TRBJ2-7; 7 bases agree with TRBD1. Looked up from germline, CDR1 is LNHNV and CDR2 is YYDKDF (reference sequence). Losses at the gene ends were 0 bases for V and 5 bases for J; bases not matched to a gene: 10. CDR3 length: 16 residues.

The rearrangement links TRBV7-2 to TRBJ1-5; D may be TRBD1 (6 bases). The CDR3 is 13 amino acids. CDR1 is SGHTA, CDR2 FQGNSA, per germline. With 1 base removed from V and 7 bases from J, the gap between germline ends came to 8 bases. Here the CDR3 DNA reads TGTGCCAGCAGCTTAGGGCAGGGGCAGCCCCAGCATTTT. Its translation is CASSLGQGQPQHF.

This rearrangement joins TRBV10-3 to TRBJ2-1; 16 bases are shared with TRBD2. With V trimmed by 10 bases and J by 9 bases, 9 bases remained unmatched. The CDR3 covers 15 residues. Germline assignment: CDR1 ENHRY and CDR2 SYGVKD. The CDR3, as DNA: TGTGCCACCGGGACTAGCGGGAGGGCAACGGGTGAGCAGTTCTTC. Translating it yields CATGTSGRATGEQFF.

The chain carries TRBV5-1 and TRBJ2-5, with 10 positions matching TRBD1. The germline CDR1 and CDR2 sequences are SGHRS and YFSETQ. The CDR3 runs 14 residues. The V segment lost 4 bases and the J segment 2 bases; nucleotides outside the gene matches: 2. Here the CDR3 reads CASSQGQGQETQYF. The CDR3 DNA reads TGCGCCAGCAGCCAGGGACAGGGGCAAGAGACCCAGTACTTC.

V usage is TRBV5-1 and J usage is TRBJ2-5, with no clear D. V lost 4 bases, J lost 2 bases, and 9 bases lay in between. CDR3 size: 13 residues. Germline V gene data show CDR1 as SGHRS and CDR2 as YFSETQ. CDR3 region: CASSPIVQETQYF. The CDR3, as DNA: TGCGCCAGCAGCCCCATTGTTCAAGAGACCCAGTACTTC.

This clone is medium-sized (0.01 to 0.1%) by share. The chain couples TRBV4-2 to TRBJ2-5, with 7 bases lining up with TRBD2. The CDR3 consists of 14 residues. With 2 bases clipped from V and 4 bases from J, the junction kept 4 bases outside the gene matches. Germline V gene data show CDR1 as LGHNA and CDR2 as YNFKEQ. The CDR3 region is CASSQKSSGETQYF. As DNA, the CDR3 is TGTGCCAGCAGCCAAAAGTCTAGCGGAGAGACCCAGTACTTC.

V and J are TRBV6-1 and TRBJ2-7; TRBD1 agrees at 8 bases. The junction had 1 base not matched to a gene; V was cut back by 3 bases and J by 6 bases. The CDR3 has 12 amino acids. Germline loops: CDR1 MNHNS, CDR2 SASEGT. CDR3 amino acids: CASSETGVEQYF. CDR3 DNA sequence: TGTGCCAGCAGTGAGACAGGGGTCGAGCAGTACTTC.

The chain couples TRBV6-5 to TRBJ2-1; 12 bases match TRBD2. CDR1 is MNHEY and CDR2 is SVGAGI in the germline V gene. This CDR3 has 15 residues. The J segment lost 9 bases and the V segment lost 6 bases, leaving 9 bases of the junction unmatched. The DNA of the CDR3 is TGTGCCAGCAGCGAGACTAGCGGGAGAGGGGGTGAGCAGTTCTTC. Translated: CASSETSGRGGEQFF.

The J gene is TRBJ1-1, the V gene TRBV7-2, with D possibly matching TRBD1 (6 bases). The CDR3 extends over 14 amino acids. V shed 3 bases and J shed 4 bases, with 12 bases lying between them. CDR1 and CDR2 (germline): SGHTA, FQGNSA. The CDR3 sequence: CASSFQGYGTEAFF. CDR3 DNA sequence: TGTGCCAGCAGCTTCCAGGGGTACGGCACTGAAGCTTTCTTT.

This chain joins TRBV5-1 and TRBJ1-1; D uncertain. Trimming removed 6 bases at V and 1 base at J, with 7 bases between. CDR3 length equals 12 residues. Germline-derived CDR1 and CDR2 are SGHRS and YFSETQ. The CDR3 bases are TGCGCCAGCAAGGAGCCGAACACTGAAGCTTTCTTT. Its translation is CASKEPNTEAFF.

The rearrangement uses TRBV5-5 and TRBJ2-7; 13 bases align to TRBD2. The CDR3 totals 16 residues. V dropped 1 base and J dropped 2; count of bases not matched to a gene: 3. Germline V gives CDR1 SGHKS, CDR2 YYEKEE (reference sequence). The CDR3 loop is CASSLTSGGDTYEQYF. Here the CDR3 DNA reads TGTGCCAGCAGCTTGACTAGCGGGGGGGATACCTACGAGCAGTACTTC.

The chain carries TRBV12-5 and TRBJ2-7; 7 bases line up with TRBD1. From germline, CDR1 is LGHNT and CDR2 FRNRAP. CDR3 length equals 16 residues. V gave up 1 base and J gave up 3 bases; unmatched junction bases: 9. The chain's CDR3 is CASGLGQGQPNYEQYF. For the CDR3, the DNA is TGTGCTAGTGGTTTGGGCCAGGGACAGCCTAACTACGAGCAGTACTTC.